Given below is one T cell receptor beta chain in context. Antigen specificity is unknown. The data belong to a study of cytomegalovirus exposure and HLA in healthy donors. The data were produced by immunoSEQ multiplex PCR, yet TCRdb's version contains in-frame clones alone and is incomplete. The repertoire holds about 130,000 clones, with 75% to 90% as singletons. Findings of the study overall: In a later analysis, first-cohort TCR clusters were found to tend to co-occur in the 130 or so validation repertoires. It was around 160 TCR beta chains that were listed as cytomegalovirus-associated.

This CDR3 has 16 amino acids. V lost 11 bases and J lost 0; bases outside the gene matches: 14. Germline V gene sequence: CDR1 MDHEN, CDR2 SYDVKM. This chain uses TRBV28 with TRBJ1-2, with 8 bases matching TRBD1. The specimen was PBMCs. The TCR originated in a woman between 18 and 29 years old in good health and CMV-seropositive. DNA for the CDR3: TGTGCCGGACGGGGGCAGGGGGCTAAGACTAACTATGGCTACACCTTC. Protein sequence: CAGRGQGAKTNYGYTF.